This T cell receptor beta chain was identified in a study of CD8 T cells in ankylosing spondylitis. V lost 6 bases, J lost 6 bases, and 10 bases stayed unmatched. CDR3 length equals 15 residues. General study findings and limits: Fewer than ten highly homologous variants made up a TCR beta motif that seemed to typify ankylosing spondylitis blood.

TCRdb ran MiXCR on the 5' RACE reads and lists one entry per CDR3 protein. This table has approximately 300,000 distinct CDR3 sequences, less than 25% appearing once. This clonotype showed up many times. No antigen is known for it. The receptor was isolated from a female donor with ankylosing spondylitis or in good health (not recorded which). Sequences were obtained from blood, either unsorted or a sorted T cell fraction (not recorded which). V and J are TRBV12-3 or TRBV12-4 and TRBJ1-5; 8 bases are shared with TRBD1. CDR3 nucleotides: TGTGCCAGCAGACGAGAGATGACAGGGGCTCAGCCCCAGCATTTT. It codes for CASRREMTGAQPQHF.